The rows below give T cell receptor beta chains drawn from one sample of a study of response to subunit inactivated influenza vaccine. TCRdb independently ran MiXCR on the RT-PCR reads; one entry per CDR3 protein. The sample has approximately 500,000 distinct CDR3 sequences; around a quarter are singletons. The same sample was also studied in work on T cells expressing NK-cell markers.

The input for sequencing was CD4+ T cells sorted from PBMCs, taken 11 to 12 days after vaccination. The receptors were gathered from a man aged 45-60 years who received an inactivated influenza vaccine. Each CDR3 is given with its conserved first and last residue. A D gene is named only where the DNA matches it firmly. Only part of the rows carry a size: once, few, many, or a class if the clone is expanded.

j_gene	d_gene	v_gene	abundance	CDR3aa	CDR3nt
TRBJ1-4	TRBD1	TRBV4-2	.	CASSHRGLNEKLFF	TGTGCCAGCAGCCACAGGGGGCTGAATGAAAAACTGTTTTTT
TRBJ1-1	.	TRBV9	few	CASSVGGENTEAFF	TGTGCCAGCAGCGTAGGTGGGGAAAACACTGAAGCTTTCTTT
TRBJ1-5	.	TRBV3-1	.	CASSTGSGGNQPQHF	TGTGCCAGCAGTACAGGGTCGGGAGGCAATCAGCCCCAGCATTTT
TRBJ2-5	TRBD1	TRBV29-1	many	CSVTGGPYQETQYF	TGCAGCGTGACAGGGGGCCCGTACCAAGAGACCCAGTACTTC
TRBJ2-6	.	TRBV11-3	.	CASSLGGPSGANVLTF	TGTGCCAGCAGCTTAGGGGGGCCCTCTGGGGCCAACGTCCTGACTTTC
TRBJ2-2	TRBD2	TRBV12-3/TRBV12-4	many	CASSLSSGGPPGELFF	TGTGCCAGCAGTTTATCGAGCGGGGGGCCCCCCGGGGAGCTGTTTTTT
TRBJ2-7	.	TRBV20-1	.	CSATEPLSTYEQYF	TGCAGTGCCACAGAACCCCTTAGCACCTACGAGCAGTACTTC
TRBJ2-1	TRBD2	TRBV28	few	CASSSLAGVNEQFF	TGTGCCAGCAGTTCCTTAGCGGGGGTCAATGAGCAGTTCTTC
TRBJ2-4	.	TRBV27	.	CASSPPPGRSLAKNIQYF	TGTGCCAGCAGTCCGCCACCAGGACGGAGCCTAGCCAAAAACATTCAGTACTTC
TRBJ1-2	.	TRBV20-1	few	CSARAAGGAYGYTF	TGCAGTGCTAGAGCCGCGGGGGGGGCCTATGGCTACACCTTC
TRBJ2-1	TRBD1	TRBV5-1	.	CASSLIGGDSYNEQFF	TGCGCCAGCAGCTTGATAGGGGGCGATTCCTACAATGAGCAGTTCTTC
TRBJ1-1	.	TRBV14	many	CASSQDRDTEAFF	TGTGCCAGCAGCCAAGACAGGGACACTGAAGCTTTCTTT
TRBJ1-1	TRBD1	TRBV6-1	.	CASSGPGQGTNTEAFF	TGTGCCAGCAGTGGACCGGGACAGGGGACGAACACTGAAGCTTTCTTT
TRBJ2-6	TRBD1	TRBV12-3/TRBV12-4	few	CASISAGGPGANVLTF	TGTGCCAGCATAAGTGCAGGGGGCCCTGGGGCCAACGTCCTGACTTTC
TRBJ1-2	.	TRBV29-1	few	CSVERDYTF	TGCAGCGTTGAGAGGGATTACACCTTC
TRBJ2-1	.	TRBV12-3/TRBV12-4	many	CASSSDPDRAYNEQFF	TGTGCCAGCAGTTCGGACCCGGACAGAGCCTACAATGAGCAGTTCTTC
TRBJ1-3	TRBD1	TRBV5-1	few	CASSLQGLSGNTIYF	TGCGCCAGCAGCTTACAGGGGCTCTCTGGAAACACCATATATTTT
TRBJ2-3	.	TRBV6-2/TRBV6-3	.	CASSRWGASADTQYF	TGTGCCAGCAGCCGGTGGGGGGCCTCCGCAGATACGCAGTATTTT
TRBJ2-3	.	TRBV4-2	few	CASSQDLALAIPRYTQYF	TGTGCCAGCAGCCAAGACCTGGCTCTAGCGATCCCCAGGTATACGCAGTATTTT
TRBJ2-6	.	TRBV4-2	few	CASSPTLGSGANVLTF	TGTGCCAGCAGCCCCACTTTGGGTTCTGGGGCCAACGTCCTGACTTTC
TRBJ2-5	.	TRBV5-1	.	CASSLRQGQTQYF	TGCGCCAGCAGCTTGAGGCAGGGTCAGACCCAGTACTTC
TRBJ2-5	.	TRBV3-1	few	CASSIHGRQETQYF	TGTGCCAGCAGCATACACGGTAGACAAGAGACCCAGTACTTC
TRBJ2-1	.	TRBV20-1	.	CCARGAAGEVYNEQFF	TGCTGTGCTAGAGGGGCTGCGGGTGAGGTCTACAATGAGCAGTTCTTC
TRBJ2-4	TRBD1	TRBV12-3/TRBV12-4	.	CASSLIGQGGTQYF	TGTGCCAGCAGTCTAATTGGACAGGGGGGTACTCAGTACTTC
TRBJ2-1	.	TRBV3-1	.	CASSQTQGPYNEQFF	TGTGCCAGCAGCCAAACCCAGGGACCTTACAATGAGCAGTTCTTC
TRBJ2-5	.	TRBV3-1	few	CASSQPGTGGTQYF	TGTGCCAGCAGCCAACCCGGGACCGGTGGGACCCAGTACTTC
TRBJ2-3	.	TRBV12-3/TRBV12-4	.	CASSTGEADTQYF	TGTGCCAGCAGCACAGGGGAGGCAGATACGCAGTATTTT
TRBJ1-5	TRBD1	TRBV6-2/TRBV6-3	many	CASRQTGNGQPQHF	TGTGCCAGCAGGCAGACAGGGAATGGACAGCCCCAGCATTTT
TRBJ2-2	.	TRBV9	few	CASSVAREGSNTGELFF	TGTGCCAGCAGCGTAGCCCGTGAGGGGTCGAACACCGGGGAGCTGTTTTTT
TRBJ2-7	TRBD2	TRBV11-2	.	CASSLVLGSSGDRPYEQYF	TGTGCCAGCAGCTTAGTTCTCGGGTCTAGCGGAGACCGACCCTACGAGCAGTACTTC
TRBJ2-7	.	TRBV7-2	many	CASSLDGGGSYEQYF	TGTGCCAGCAGCTTAGATGGCGGTGGCTCCTACGAGCAGTACTTC
TRBJ1-5	TRBD1	TRBV7-2	few	CASSVQGVNQPQHF	TGTGCCAGCAGCGTACAGGGGGTTAATCAGCCCCAGCATTTT
TRBJ2-5	.	TRBV5-1	.	CASSWTGTLKETQYF	TGCGCCAGCAGCTGGACCGGGACACTGAAAGAGACCCAGTACTTC
TRBJ1-1	TRBD1	TRBV7-2	few	CASSLTLGRQGPEAFF	TGTGCCAGCAGCTTAACACTAGGGAGACAGGGGCCTGAAGCTTTCTTT
TRBJ2-7	.	TRBV20-1	few	CSAAPDNGEQYF	TGCAGTGCGGCCCCCGACAACGGCGAGCAGTACTTC
TRBJ2-5	TRBD2	TRBV5-6	.	CASSLDGGGGETQYF	TGTGCCAGCAGCTTGGATGGCGGGGGGGGAGAGACCCAGTACTTC
TRBJ2-1	.	TRBV20-1	few	CSANGWDSVVDEQFF	TGCAGTGCTAATGGATGGGATTCCGTGGTGGATGAGCAGTTCTTC
TRBJ2-1	TRBD2	TRBV6-1	few	CASSGARDYWGAEQFF	TGTGCCAGCAGTGGAGCTCGGGACTATTGGGGAGCGGAGCAGTTCTTC
TRBJ2-2	TRBD2	TRBV9	once	CASSVSGGSITGELFF	TGTGCCAGCAGCGTTAGCGGGGGGTCCATCACCGGGGAGCTGTTTTTT
TRBJ1-5	.	TRBV20-1	few	CSARRLAAFGPQHF	TGCAGTGCTAGGCGACTGGCCGCCTTTGGGCCCCAGCATTTT
TRBJ2-5	TRBD2	TRBV20-1	.	CSAKSGGLRETQYF	TGCAGTGCAAAGTCGGGGGGGCTGCGGGAGACCCAGTACTTC
TRBJ1-1	.	TRBV25-1	.	CASSESGITEAFF	TGTGCCAGCAGTGAATCTGGAATAACTGAAGCTTTCTTT